This TCR beta chain was sequenced for a study of the immune and genomic landscape of osteosarcoma. Osteosarcoma specimens were post-treatment primary, local recurrence and metastasis tumors from poor-prognosis patients. With regard to this clone: Its antigen is unidentified.

The method was immunoSEQ multiplex PCR; TCRdb's version includes in-frame clones alone and lacks a portion of them. The sample lists about 2,700 clones; over 60% were seen once. Whole-study findings and limits: Productive clonality stayed low overall, though C3 exceeded C1. About five repertoires, each under 100 clonotypes, were dominated by one hyperexpanded clone.

This receptor was identified in a man between 18 and 35 years old with osteosarcoma. The sequenced sample was tumor tissue from a local recurrence in the femur.

Here the CDR3 reads CAWSGGGNTEAFF. CDR3 nucleotide sequence: TGTGCCTGGAGCGGCGGGGGGAACACTGAAGCTTTCTTT. The chain is built from TRBV30 and TRBJ1-1, with a weak D call TRBD1 (5 bases). The CDR3 contains 13 residues. In germline, CDR1 is GTSNPN, CDR2 SVGIG (reference sequence). Between the trimmed V and J ends, which lost 3 bases and 1 base, there was a span of 9 bases.